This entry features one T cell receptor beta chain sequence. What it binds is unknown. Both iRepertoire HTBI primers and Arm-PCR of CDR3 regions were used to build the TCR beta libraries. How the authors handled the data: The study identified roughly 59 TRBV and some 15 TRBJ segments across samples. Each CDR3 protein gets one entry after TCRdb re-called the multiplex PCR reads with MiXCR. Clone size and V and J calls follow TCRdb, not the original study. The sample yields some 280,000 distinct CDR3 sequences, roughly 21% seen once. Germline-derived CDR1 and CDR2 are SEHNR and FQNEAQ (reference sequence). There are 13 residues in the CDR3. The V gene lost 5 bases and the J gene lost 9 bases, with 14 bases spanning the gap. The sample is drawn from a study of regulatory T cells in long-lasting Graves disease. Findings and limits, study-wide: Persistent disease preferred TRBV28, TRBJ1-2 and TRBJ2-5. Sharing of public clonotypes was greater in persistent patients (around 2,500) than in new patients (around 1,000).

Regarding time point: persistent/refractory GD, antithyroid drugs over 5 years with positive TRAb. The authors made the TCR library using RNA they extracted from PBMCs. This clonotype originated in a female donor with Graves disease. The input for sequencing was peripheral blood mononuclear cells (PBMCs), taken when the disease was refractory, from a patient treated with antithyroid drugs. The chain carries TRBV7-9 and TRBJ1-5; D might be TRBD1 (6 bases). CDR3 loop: CASSPDSPGPQHF. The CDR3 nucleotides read TGTGCCAGCAGCCCGGACAGTCCAGGGCCCCAGCATTTT.